The 23 T cell receptor beta chains below all came from one sample that was sequenced in a study of breast tumors, draining lymph nodes, adjacent tissues. TCRdb analysed the multiplex PCR reads with MiXCR anew, one entry per CDR3 protein. The table includes hundreds of thousands of distinct CDR3 sequences, approximately 31% detected once. Axillary draining lymph nodes of breast cancer patients supplied the node samples. The sample taken for sequencing was axillary lymph node tissue. The source is a female donor with breast cancer. Some clones in this sample may be carry-over from other donors' samples.

This clonotype was detected only a few times. One base away lies a much larger clone, so this may be a sequencing read error. The V call is TRBV9, the J call TRBJ2-7, with D unclear. The CDR3 contains 14 residues. From germline, CDR1 is SGDLS and CDR2 YYNGEE. The CDR3 here is CASSVGAVSYEQSF. The CDR3 coding sequence is TGTGCCAGCAGCGTAGGGGCGGTCTCCTACGAGCAGTCCTTC.

This clonotype was seen only once. The rearrangement joins TRBV30 to TRBJ2-1, with 9 positions matching TRBD2. J was trimmed by 10 bases and V by 1 base; bases with no gene match: 8. This CDR3 is 14 amino acids long. The germline gives CDR1 GTSNPN, CDR2 SVGIG (reference sequence). The CDR3 DNA reads TGTGCCTGGAGTGAGGGACTAGCAGGCGGGGAGCAGTTCTTC. Translated, it gives CAWSEGLAGGEQFF.

Many counts were recorded for this clonotype. The rearrangement uses TRBV29-1 and TRBJ2-3, with D unclear. The CDR3 sequence is 15 residues long. V lost 4 bases and J lost 0, with 14 bases in between. The V gene's germline CDR1 is SQVTM and CDR2 ANQGSEA. CDR3 nucleotide sequence: TGCAGCGTTGCAGCCGGCAGATATAGCACAGATACGCAGTATTTT. Translating gives CSVAAGRYSTDTQYF.

In its sample, this clonotype was seen many times. The rearrangement uses TRBV19 and TRBJ2-3; D could derive from TRBD1 or TRBD2 (5 bases each). Germline CDR1 LNHDA, CDR2 SQIVND (reference sequence). Trimming shortened V by 5 bases and J by 6 bases, and 9 bases separated the two germline ends. There are 12 residues in the CDR3. The DNA of the CDR3 is TGTGCCAGTAGTTCGGGGCCGGATACGCAGTATTTT. Translated, it gives CASSSGPDTQYF.

Points on this clonotype: A much larger clone is a single base away; this may be a read error. The J gene is TRBJ1-1, the V gene TRBV7-3; weak D call: TRBD1 (5 bases). The CDR3 spans 15 residues. The germline V gene has CDR1 SGHTA and CDR2 FQGTGA. In nucleotides, the CDR3 is TGTGCCAGCAGCTTAACACGGGGACCGAACACTGAAGCTGTCTTT. Translation gives CASSLTRGPNTEAVF.

This chain links TRBV13 with TRBJ1-2; D uncertain. Trimming took off 5 bases at V and 4 bases at J, with 14 bases between the two ends. Germline CDR1 PRHDT, CDR2 FYEKMQ (reference sequence). CDR3 length equals 14 residues. CDR3 region: CASSDDRHSYGYTF. CDR3 in DNA: TGTGCCAGCAGCGATGATCGCCACAGCTATGGCTACACCTTC.

This clonotype was recorded many times. This chain connects TRBV6-4 to TRBJ2-1; D might be TRBD2 (5 bases). This CDR3 has 16 amino acids. Per the germline V gene, CDR1 is MRHNA and CDR2 is SNTAGT. V lost 6 bases and J 0 bases, leaving 15 bases between the germline ends. The CDR3, as DNA: TGTGCCAGCAGCTTGGAGTTCGGGGTCTCCTACAATGAGCAGTTCTTC. It specifies CASSLEFGVSYNEQFF.

The sample holds many counts of this clonotype. The V call is TRBV7-6, the J call TRBJ2-7, with D possibly matching TRBD2 (5 bases). CDR1 and CDR2 (germline): SGHVS, FNYEAQ. The CDR3 has 14 amino acids. V was clipped by 4 bases and J by 3 bases, with 13 bases between them. This chain's CDR3 is CASSSPGNLYEQYF. CDR3 in DNA: TGTGCCAGCAGCTCACCCGGGAACCTCTACGAGCAGTACTTC. Full variable domain (missing parts from reference TRBV7-6 and TRBJ2-7): GAGVSQSPRYKVTKRGQDVALRCDPISGHVSLYWYRQALGQGPEFLTYFNYEAQQDKSGLPNDRFSAERPEGSISTLTIQRTEQRDSAMYRCASSSPGNLYEQYFGPGTRLTVT.

In its sample, this clonotype was seen many times. CDR3 sequence (DNA): TGTGCCAGCACGGACAGGGGGAGGGACTATGGCTACACCTTC. It yields the protein CASTDRGRDYGYTF. The chain is built from TRBV19 and TRBJ1-2; 10 nucleotides agree with TRBD1. This CDR3 region has 14 residues. With V trimmed by 9 bases and J by 3 bases, 7 bases remained unmatched. From germline, CDR1 is LNHDA and CDR2 SQIVND (reference sequence).

This clonotype came up many times. The V call is TRBV19, the J call TRBJ1-6, with a possible D match to TRBD1 (6 bases). This CDR3 is 16 amino acids long. Trimming took off 4 bases at V and 8 bases at J, with 18 bases between the two ends. Germline lookup yields CDR1 LNHDA and CDR2 SQIVND (reference sequence). The CDR3 DNA reads as TGTGCCAGTAGTACCTTCTCCGGGACAACGGATTCACCCCTCCACTTT. As protein: CASSTFSGTTDSPLHF.

This clonotype was found many times. The CDR3 nucleotides read TGTGCCAGCAGTTCGGGTCTAGCGGGAGGGGTGGGGGAGCTGTTTTTT. Translation gives CASSSGLAGGVGELFF. The chain joins TRBV12-3 or TRBV12-4 to TRBJ2-2, with 12 positions matching TRBD2. The CDR3 covers 16 residues. The junction had 8 bases not matched to a gene; V was cut back by 4 bases and J by 8 bases.

This clonotype was seen many times. This chain joins TRBV7-6 and TRBJ1-5; the D gene is possibly TRBD1 (5 bases). Deletions cut 5 bases from V and 4 bases from J, with 18 bases between. Germline lookup yields CDR1 SGHVS and CDR2 FNYEAQ. The CDR3 has 16 amino acids. The CDR3, as DNA: TGTGCCAGCAGCCCCACGCTAGGGGACGTAAATCAGCCCCAGCATTTT. This translates into CASSPTLGDVNQPQHF. The whole variable domain, remainder taken from reference TRBV7-6 and TRBJ1-5, is GAGVSQSPRYKVTKRGQDVALRCDPISGHVSLYWYRQALGQGPEFLTYFNYEAQQDKSGLPNDRFSAERPEGSISTLTIQRTEQRDSAMYRCASSPTLGDVNQPQHFGDGTRLSIL.

The sample holds many counts of this clonotype. The chain carries TRBV20-1 and TRBJ2-7, with D tentatively TRBD2 (6 bases). Germline CDR1 is DFQATT and CDR2 is SNEGSKA (reference sequence). The CDR3 loop spans 16 amino acids. V was trimmed by 5 bases and J by 4 bases, leaving 24 bases between them. The CDR3, as DNA: TGCAGTGCTCCTCCTCCCATGGGCGGGATGACATACGAGCAGTACTTC. Its translation is CSAPPPMGGMTYEQYF.

This clonotype appeared many times. The CDR3 DNA reads as TGTGCCAGCAGCTTAGCCCCTAGCGGGGGGTACGAGCAGTACTTC. Protein sequence: CASSLAPSGGYEQYF. The V gene is TRBV11-1, the J gene TRBJ2-7; 11 positions match TRBD2. Germline V gene lookup returns CDR1 SGHAT and CDR2 FQDESV (reference sequence). This CDR3 has 15 amino acids. V gave up 0 bases and J gave up 4 bases; unmatched junction bases: 2.

This clonotype was counted a single time. This may be a read error: a much more frequent sequence differs by one nucleotide. This chain joins TRBV28 and TRBJ2-5, with no clear D. There are 13 residues in the CDR3. From germline, CDR1 is MDHEN and CDR2 SYDVKM. V dropped 6 bases and J dropped 1 base, with 9 bases sitting between them. In nucleotides, the CDR3 is TGTGCCAGCAGCACGAACTTCCAAGAGACCCAGTACTTC. Protein: CASSTNFQETQYF.

At least ten counts were recorded for this clonotype. The chain uses TRBV10-3 and TRBJ1-2, with 10 bases aligning to TRBD1. The trim removed 3 bases at V and 6 bases at J, leaving 4 bases unmatched. The CDR3 length is 14 residues. The germline gives CDR1 ENHRY, CDR2 SYGVKD. CDR3 region: CAISDRTGGDGYTF. Written as DNA, the CDR3 is TGTGCCATCAGTGATCGGACAGGGGGAGATGGCTACACCTTC.

The chain combines TRBV6-5 with TRBJ2-2; 9 bases map to TRBD2. With V trimmed by 4 bases and J by 5 bases, 5 bases remained unmatched. CDR1 and CDR2 from the germline V gene are MNHEY and SVGAGI. CDR3 size: 15 residues. The CDR3 nucleotides read TGTGCCAGCAGTTCGACTAGCGGTGGGACCGGGGAGCTGTTTTTT. The encoded protein is CASSSTSGGTGELFF.

Note on this clonotype: This may come from a read error, since a much larger clone is one base off. The rearrangement uses TRBV7-9 and TRBJ1-6, with D possibly being TRBD1 (6 bases). CDR1 and CDR2 from the germline V gene are SEHNR and FQNEAQ (reference sequence). CDR3 length: 14 residues. The CDR3 DNA is TGTTCCGGCGGGCGAGGGGGGGCAAATTCACCCCTCCACTTT. Encoded protein: CSGGRGGANSPLHF.

This clonotype was seen ten or more times. This rearrangement joins TRBV15 to TRBJ2-5, with no clear D. Trimming took 1 base from V and 2 from J, leaving 14 bases between them. The germline CDR1 and CDR2 sequences are LNHNV and YYDKDF (reference sequence). The CDR3 is made up of 16 amino acids. As DNA, the CDR3 is TGTGCCACCAGCAGAGTCTTAGGACCACAGCAAGAGACCCAGTACTTC. It is translated as CATSRVLGPQQETQYF.

In its sample, this clonotype was seen many times. The chain joins TRBV9 to TRBJ1-3, with TRBD1 matching over 7 bases. The CDR3 covers 15 residues. J lost 9 bases, V lost 0 bases, and 9 bases had no gene match. CDR1 and CDR2 from the germline V gene are SGDLS and YYNGEE. CDR3 DNA sequence: TGTGCCAGCAGCGTAGCAGACAGGGTCTCGGGCACCATATATTTT. Protein product: CASSVADRVSGTIYF.

Many counts were recorded for this clonotype. The chain recombines TRBV6-4 with TRBJ2-7, with 9 positions matching TRBD1. This CDR3 is built from 14 residues. V lost 7 bases to trimming and J lost 5 bases; unmatched junction nucleotides: 9. Germline assignment: CDR1 MRHNA and CDR2 SNTAGT. CDR3 protein: CASKRDREAHEQYF. The CDR3 DNA sequence: TGTGCCAGCAAGCGGGACAGGGAGGCCCACGAGCAGTACTTC.

The chain links TRBV20-1 to TRBJ1-5, with 8 bases fitting TRBD1. The CDR3 contains 16 residues. Germline trimming cut 6 bases from V and 3 bases from J; bases unmatched to any gene: 13. Per germline, CDR1 DFQATT and CDR2 SNEGSKA (reference sequence). The CDR3 reads CSAPGQGGSYNQPQHF. The CDR3 DNA is TGCAGTGCACCAGGACAGGGCGGGTCCTACAATCAGCCCCAGCATTTT.

This clonotype appeared many times. The chain uses TRBV6-5 and TRBJ2-5; D uncertain. V was pared by 2 bases and J by 3 bases, with 7 bases between. Germline-derived CDR1 and CDR2 are MNHEY and SVGAGI. The CDR3 is made up of 13 amino acids. The CDR3 loop reads CASSYVREETQYF. The CDR3 nucleotides read TGTGCCAGCAGTTACGTTCGGGAAGAGACCCAGTACTTC.